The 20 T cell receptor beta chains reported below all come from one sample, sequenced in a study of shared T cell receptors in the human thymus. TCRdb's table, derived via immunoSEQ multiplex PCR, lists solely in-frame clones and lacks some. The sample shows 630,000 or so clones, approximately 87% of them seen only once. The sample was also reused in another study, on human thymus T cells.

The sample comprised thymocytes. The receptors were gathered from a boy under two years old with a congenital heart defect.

CDR3 sequence (DNA): TGCGCCAGCAGCCAAAAAGGGGTTTTGAGCTATGGCTACACCTTC. It encodes CASSQKGVLSYGYTF. The chain combines TRBV4-3 with TRBJ1-2, with D possibly being TRBD1 (5 bases). CDR1 and CDR2 from the germline V gene are LGHNA and YSLEER. V was pared by 2 bases and J by 4 bases, with 14 bases between. CDR3 length: 15 amino acids.

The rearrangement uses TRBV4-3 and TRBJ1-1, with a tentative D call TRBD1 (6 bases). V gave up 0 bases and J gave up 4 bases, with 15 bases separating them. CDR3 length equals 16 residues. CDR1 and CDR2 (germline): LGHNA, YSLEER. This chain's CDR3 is CASSQDREGGSTEAFF. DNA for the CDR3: TGCGCCAGCAGCCAAGATCGGGAGGGGGGATCCACTGAAGCTTTCTTT.

The CDR3 loop is CSVELGQGNTGELFF. CDR3 coding DNA: TGCAGCGTTGAGTTGGGACAGGGGAACACCGGGGAGCTGTTTTTT. The chain uses TRBV29-1 and TRBJ2-2, with TRBD1 matching over 9 bases. The CDR3 sequence is 15 residues long. Looked up from germline, CDR1 is SQVTM and CDR2 is ANQGSEA. Germline trimming cut 3 bases from V and 1 base from J; bases unmatched to any gene: 3.

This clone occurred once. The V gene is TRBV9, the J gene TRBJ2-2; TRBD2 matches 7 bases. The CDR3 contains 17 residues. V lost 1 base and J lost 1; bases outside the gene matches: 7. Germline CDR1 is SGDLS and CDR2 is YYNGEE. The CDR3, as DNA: TGTGCCAGCAGCGTACTAGCGGAGGCCCAGAACACCGGGGAGCTGTTTTTT. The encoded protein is CASSVLAEAQNTGELFF.

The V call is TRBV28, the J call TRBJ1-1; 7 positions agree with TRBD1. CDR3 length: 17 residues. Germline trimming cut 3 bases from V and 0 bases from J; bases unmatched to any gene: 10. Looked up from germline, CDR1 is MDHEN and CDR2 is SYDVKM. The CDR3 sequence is CASSFRTGVQMNTEAFF. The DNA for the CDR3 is TGTGCCAGCAGTTTTCGAACAGGGGTTCAGATGAACACTGAAGCTTTCTTT.

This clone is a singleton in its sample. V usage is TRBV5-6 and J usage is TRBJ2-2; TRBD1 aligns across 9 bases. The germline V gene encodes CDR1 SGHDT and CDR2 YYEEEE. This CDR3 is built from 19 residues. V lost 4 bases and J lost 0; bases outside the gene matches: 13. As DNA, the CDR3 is TGTGCCAGCAGCCCAAGCTTGAGACAGGGGGATTCGAACACCGGGGAGCTGTTTTTT. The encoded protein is CASSPSLRQGDSNTGELFF.

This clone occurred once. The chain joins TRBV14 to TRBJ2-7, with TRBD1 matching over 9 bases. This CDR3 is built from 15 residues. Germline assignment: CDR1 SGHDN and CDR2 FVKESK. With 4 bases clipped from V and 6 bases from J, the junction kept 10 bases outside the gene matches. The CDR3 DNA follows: TGTGCCAGCAGCCCCCCGGGACAGGGCGTATCCGAGCAGTACTTC. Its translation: CASSPPGQGVSEQYF.

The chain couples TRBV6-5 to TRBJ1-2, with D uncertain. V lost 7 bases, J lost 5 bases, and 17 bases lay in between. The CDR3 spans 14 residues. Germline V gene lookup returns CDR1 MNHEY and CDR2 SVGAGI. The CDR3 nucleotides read TGTGCCAGCACGGGGAGACGGAGAGAATATGGCTACACCTTC. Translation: CASTGRRREYGYTF.

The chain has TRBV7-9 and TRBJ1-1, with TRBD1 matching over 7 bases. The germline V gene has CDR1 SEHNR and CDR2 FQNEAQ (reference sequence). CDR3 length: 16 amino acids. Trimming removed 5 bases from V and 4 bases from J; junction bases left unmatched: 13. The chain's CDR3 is CASSPHSGQECTEAFF. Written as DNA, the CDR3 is TGTGCCAGCAGCCCCCATAGCGGACAGGAGTGCACTGAAGCTTTCTTT.

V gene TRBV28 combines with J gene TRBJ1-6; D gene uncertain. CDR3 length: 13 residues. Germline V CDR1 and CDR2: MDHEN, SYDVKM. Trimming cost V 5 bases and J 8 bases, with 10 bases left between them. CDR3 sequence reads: CASSPGKDSPLHF. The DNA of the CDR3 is TGTGCCAGCAGTCCGGGTAAGGATTCACCCCTCCACTTT. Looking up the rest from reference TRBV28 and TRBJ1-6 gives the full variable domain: DVKVTQSSRYLVKRTGEKVFLECVQDMDHENMFWYRQDPGLGLRLIYFSYDVKMKEKGDIPEGYSVSREKKERFSLILESASTNQTSMYLCASSPGKDSPLHFGNGTRLTVT.

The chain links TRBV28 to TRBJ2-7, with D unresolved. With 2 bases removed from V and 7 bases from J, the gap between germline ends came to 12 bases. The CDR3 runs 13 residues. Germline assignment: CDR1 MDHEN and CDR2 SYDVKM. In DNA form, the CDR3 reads TGTGCCAGCAGTTTAAGCCCCAAGCTTGAGCAGTACTTC. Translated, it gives CASSLSPKLEQYF.

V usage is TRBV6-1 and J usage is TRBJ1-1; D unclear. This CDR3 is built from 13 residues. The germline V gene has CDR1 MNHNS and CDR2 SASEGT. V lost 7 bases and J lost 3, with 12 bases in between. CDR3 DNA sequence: TGTGCCAGCACCCGCCGGGGAGACACTGAAGCTTTCTTT. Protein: CASTRRGDTEAFF.

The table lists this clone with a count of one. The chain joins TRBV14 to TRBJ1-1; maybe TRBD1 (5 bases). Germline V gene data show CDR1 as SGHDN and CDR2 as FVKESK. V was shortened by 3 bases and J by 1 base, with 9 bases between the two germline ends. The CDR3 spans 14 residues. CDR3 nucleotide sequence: TGTGCCAGCAGCCATGGTGACAGGAACACTGAAGCTTTCTTT. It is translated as CASSHGDRNTEAFF.

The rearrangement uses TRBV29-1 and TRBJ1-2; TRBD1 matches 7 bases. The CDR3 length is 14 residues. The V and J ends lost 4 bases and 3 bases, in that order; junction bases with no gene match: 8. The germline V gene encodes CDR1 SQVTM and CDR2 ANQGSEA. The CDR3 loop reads CSVVSDRVYYGYTF. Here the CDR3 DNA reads TGCAGCGTTGTTTCCGACAGGGTTTACTATGGCTACACCTTC.

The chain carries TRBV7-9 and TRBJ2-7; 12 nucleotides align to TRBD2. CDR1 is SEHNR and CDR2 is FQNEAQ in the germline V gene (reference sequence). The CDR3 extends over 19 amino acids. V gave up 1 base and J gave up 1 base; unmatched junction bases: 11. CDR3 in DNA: TGTGCCAGCAGCTTAGGAGGGCTTCAGGGACTAGCGGGTTCCTACGAGCAGTACTTC. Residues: CASSLGGLQGLAGSYEQYF.

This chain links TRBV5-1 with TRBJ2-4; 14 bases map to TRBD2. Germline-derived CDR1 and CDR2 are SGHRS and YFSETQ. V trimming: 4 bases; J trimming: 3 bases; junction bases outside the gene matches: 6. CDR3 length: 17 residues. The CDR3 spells CASSLGTSGSVKNIQYF. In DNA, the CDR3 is TGCGCCAGCAGCCTGGGGACTAGCGGGAGTGTCAAAAACATTCAGTACTTC. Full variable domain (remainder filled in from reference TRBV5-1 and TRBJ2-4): KAGVTQTPRYLIKTRGQQVTLSCSPISGHRSVSWYQQTPGQGLQFLFEYFSETQRNKGNFPGRFSGRQFSNSRSEMNVSTLELGDSALYLCASSLGTSGSVKNIQYFGAGTRLSVL.

CDR3 loop: CASRKSGTGGLAGELFF. The CDR3, as DNA: TGTGCCAGTAGAAAAAGTGGGACAGGGGGCTTGGCCGGGGAGCTGTTTTTT. The chain carries TRBV19 and TRBJ2-2, with 12 bases aligning to TRBD1. J was trimmed by 6 bases and V by 6 bases; bases with no gene match: 11. Germline CDR1 reads LNHDA; CDR2 reads SQIVND (reference sequence). CDR3 length: 17 residues.

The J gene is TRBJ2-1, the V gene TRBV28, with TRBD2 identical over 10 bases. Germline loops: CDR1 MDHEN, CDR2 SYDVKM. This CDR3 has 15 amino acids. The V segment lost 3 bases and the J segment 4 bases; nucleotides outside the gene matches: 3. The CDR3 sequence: CASSFWTSGYNEQFF. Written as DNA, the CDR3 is TGTGCCAGCAGTTTCTGGACTAGCGGATACAATGAGCAGTTCTTC.

The CDR3 DNA is TGTGCCAGCACCCAGAAAATGAACACCGGGGAGCTGTTTTTT. Protein: CASTQKMNTGELFF. This rearrangement joins TRBV28 to TRBJ2-2; D is undetermined. Germline assignment: CDR1 MDHEN and CDR2 SYDVKM. V was shortened by 7 bases and J by 1 base, with 10 bases between the two germline ends. The CDR3 spans 14 residues.

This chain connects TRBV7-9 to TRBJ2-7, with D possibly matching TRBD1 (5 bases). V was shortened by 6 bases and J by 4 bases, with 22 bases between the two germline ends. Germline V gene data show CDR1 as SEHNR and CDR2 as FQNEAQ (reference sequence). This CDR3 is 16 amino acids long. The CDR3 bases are TGTGCCAGCAGTCAAAAGTCGAAGGACACCCTATACGAGCAGTACTTC. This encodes CASSQKSKDTLYEQYF.